The 17 T cell receptor beta chains presented below share a single source sample, sequenced in a study of T-cell memory formation after mild COVID-19. TCRdb reprocessed the 5' RACE reads via MiXCR and lists one record per CDR3 protein. This table has roughly 580,000 distinct CDR3 sequences, roughly 18% appearing once. Sequencing was carried out using PBMCs or a T cell subset sorted from them (not recorded which). These receptors were obtained from an adult woman who had mild COVID-19 (a few samples of this study predate the infection). Cell type and time point are not known.

This clonotype has a handful of counts. The J gene is TRBJ2-7, the V gene TRBV29-1; a possible D gene is TRBD2 (5 bases). The germline V gene has CDR1 SQVTM and CDR2 ANQGSEA. The germline V and J ends were trimmed by 3 bases and 1 base, with 13 bases remaining between them. The CDR3 extends over 14 amino acids. CDR3 amino acids: CSVEGVDTSYEQYF. For the CDR3, the DNA is TGCAGCGTTGAGGGAGTTGATACTTCCTACGAGCAGTACTTC.

This clonotype was detected ten times or more. The junction departs from germline at one end; a sequencing error may be responsible. The chain couples TRBV7-3 to TRBJ2-2; unclear D gene. The CDR3 contains 14 residues. Germline V gene sequence: CDR1 SGHTA, CDR2 FQGTGA. The CDR3 DNA follows: TGTGCCAGCAGTTTAACGGCGAACACCGGGGAGCTGTTTTTT. This translates into CASSLTANTGELFF.

A few counts support this clonotype. The CDR3 DNA reads TGCGCCAGCAGCCCTTCCGGGACTAGCGTATATGGTGAGCAGTTCTTC. Translating gives CASSPSGTSVYGEQFF. The chain has TRBV5-1 and TRBJ2-1; 10 bases map to TRBD2. This CDR3 contains 16 residues. The germline gives CDR1 SGHRS, CDR2 YFSETQ. The V gene end was trimmed by 4 bases and the J gene end by 9 bases; junction bases not matched to a gene: 13.

The V and J genes are TRBV12-3 or TRBV12-4 and TRBJ2-3, with 7 bases identical to TRBD2. Unmatched junction bases numbered 6, after V lost 2 bases and J lost 4 bases. CDR3 length equals 15 residues. CDR3 region: CASSLRAGVADTQYF. CDR3 nucleotides: TGTGCCAGCAGTTTAAGGGCGGGAGTAGCAGATACGCAGTATTTT.

This clonotype came up once. One junction end does not reproduce the germline sequence, and a read error may be involved. The chain recombines TRBV12-3 or TRBV12-4 with TRBJ2-3; D is uncertain. The CDR3 sequence is 15 residues long. CDR3 amino acids: CAISSDGSKTDTQYF. The CDR3 nucleotides read TGTGCCATCAGTTCGGACGGATCTAAAACAGATACGCAGTATTTT.

This CDR3 is CASSRGYEQFF. CDR3 bases: TGTGCCAGCTCACGGGGGTATGAGCAGTTCTTC. The chain recombines TRBV18 with TRBJ2-1; either TRBD1 or TRBD2 may supply D (5 bases each). The germline V gene encodes CDR1 KGHSH and CDR2 LQKENI. V shed 4 bases and J shed 8 bases, with 6 bases lying between them. This CDR3 has 11 residues. Full variable domain (missing parts from reference TRBV18 and TRBJ2-1): NAGVMQNPRHLVRRRGQEARLRCSPMKGHSHVYWYRQLPEEGLKFMVYLQKENIIDESGMPKERFSAEFPKEGPSILRIQQVVRGDSAAYFCASSRGYEQFFGPGTRLTVL.

This clonotype was found a few times. The chain employs TRBV7-6 and TRBJ2-7, with D perhaps matching TRBD1 (6 bases). V dropped 1 base and J dropped 2 bases, with 15 bases sitting between them. This CDR3 is 16 amino acids long. CDR1 is SGHVS, CDR2 FNYEAQ, per germline. The CDR3 here is CASSLGAGTTTYEQYF. In DNA form, the CDR3 reads TGTGCCAGCAGCTTAGGGGCCGGGACAACAACCTACGAGCAGTACTTC.

This clonotype has a handful of counts. V is TRBV7-2 and J is TRBJ2-2; D is ambiguous. The germline V and J ends were trimmed by 5 bases and 1 base, with 17 bases remaining between them. Germline V gene sequence: CDR1 SGHTA, CDR2 FQGNSA. The CDR3 runs to 17 residues. CDR3 DNA sequence: TGTGCCAGCAGCCCCCCTGGGGTAAAAGGGAACACCGGGGAGCTGTTTTTT. Residues: CASSPPGVKGNTGELFF.

For the CDR3, the DNA is TGTGCCAGCAGTTATACCGGGACTAGCGGGTACGAGCAGTACTTC. This codes for CASSYTGTSGYEQYF. The rearrangement joins TRBV12-3 or TRBV12-4 to TRBJ2-7, with 12 bases identical to TRBD2. This CDR3 contains 15 residues. The J segment lost 4 bases and the V segment lost 4 bases, leaving 5 bases of the junction unmatched.

This CDR3 reads CASSGQGVSTDTQYF. The CDR3 DNA reads as TGTGCCAGCAGTGGTCAGGGTGTAAGCACAGATACGCAGTATTTT. The V and J genes are TRBV2 and TRBJ2-3; possible D gene TRBD1, 5 bases. Trimming pared 4 bases from V and 0 bases from J, leaving 11 bases between. The CDR3 loop spans 15 amino acids. Germline values: CDR1 SNHLY, CDR2 FYNNEI.

This clonotype showed up just a few times. This chain joins TRBV7-3 and TRBJ2-3; tentatively, D is TRBD2 (6 bases). The CDR3 runs 15 residues. Germline values: CDR1 SGHTA, CDR2 FQGTGA. V lost 1 base and J lost 9, with 17 bases in between. CDR3 in DNA: TGTGCCAGCAGCTTAAGGCGGGAAACCTTACTCACGCAGTATTTT. Amino acid sequence: CASSLRRETLLTQYF.

The chain carries TRBV30 and TRBJ1-1; D may be TRBD1 (5 bases). This CDR3 contains 12 residues. Germline values: CDR1 GTSNPN, CDR2 SVGIG (reference sequence). Deletions cut 7 bases from V and 0 bases from J, with 9 bases between. The DNA of the CDR3 is TGTGCCTTTGACAGACTGAACACTGAAGCTTTCTTT. This translates into CAFDRLNTEAFF.

In its sample, this clonotype was seen a few times. This sequence joins TRBV3-1 and TRBJ2-5; 9 nucleotides match TRBD2. The CDR3 spans 15 residues. Per germline, CDR1 LGHDT and CDR2 YNNKEL (reference sequence). With V trimmed by 4 bases and J by 3 bases, 6 bases remained unmatched. The CDR3 protein is CASSRAGGNEETQYF. The CDR3 DNA follows: TGTGCCAGCAGCCGGGCGGGGGGGAATGAAGAGACCCAGTACTTC.

This clonotype showed up just a few times. The CDR3 DNA follows: TGCGCCAGCAGCCAACCGGGGAGCTCCTACAATGAGCAGTTCTTC. Translating it yields CASSQPGSSYNEQFF. The gene calls are TRBV4-1 and TRBJ2-1; maybe TRBD2 (5 bases). CDR3 length equals 15 residues. Germline V gives CDR1 MGHRA, CDR2 YSYEKL. Trimming took off 2 bases at V and 0 bases at J, with 8 bases between the two ends.

This chain uses TRBV5-1 with TRBJ2-3; 12 bases agree with TRBD2. The germline V gene has CDR1 SGHRS and CDR2 YFSETQ. V was clipped by 1 base and J by 3 bases; unmatched bases: 3. The length of the CDR3 is 16 residues. DNA of the CDR3: TGCGCCAGCAGCTTGTCTAGCGGGGGGGATACAGATACGCAGTATTTT. Translated, it gives CASSLSSGGDTDTQYF.

V gene TRBV6-5 combines with J gene TRBJ1-4; D not certain. This CDR3 comprises 15 residues. Germline values: CDR1 MNHEY, CDR2 SVGAGI. V shed 6 bases and J shed 7 bases, with 18 bases lying between them. Here the CDR3 reads CASRPTRTGSEKLFF. The CDR3 DNA reads TGTGCCAGCAGGCCTACACGAACGGGGAGTGAAAAACTGTTTTTT.

The V and J genes are TRBV25-1 and TRBJ1-2, with D perhaps matching TRBD1 (5 bases). Germline-derived CDR1 and CDR2 are MGHDK and SYGVNS. Trimming removed 10 bases from V and 7 bases from J, with 16 bases in between. This CDR3 contains 12 residues. The CDR3 reads CATQAGEGGYTF. CDR3 sequence (DNA): TGTGCCACCCAAGCGGGGGAGGGTGGCTACACCTTC.